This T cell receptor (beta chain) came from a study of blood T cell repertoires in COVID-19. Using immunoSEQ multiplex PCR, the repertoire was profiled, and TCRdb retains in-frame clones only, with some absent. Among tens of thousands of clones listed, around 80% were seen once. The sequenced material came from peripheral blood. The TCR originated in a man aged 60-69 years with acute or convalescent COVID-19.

The chain's CDR3 is CASSYLRENTEAFF. CDR3 DNA: TGTGCCAGCAGTTATCTCAGGGAGAACACTGAAGCTTTCTTT. V usage is TRBV7-6 and J usage is TRBJ1-1, with a possible D match to TRBD1 (5 bases). Trimming took off 6 bases at V and 1 base at J, with 12 bases between the two ends. Germline V gene sequence: CDR1 SGHVS, CDR2 FNYEAQ. This CDR3 contains 14 residues.